This TCR beta chain stems from a study of shared clonotypes between healthy human individuals. The CDR3 extends over 17 amino acids. Germline V CDR1 and CDR2: MDHEN, SYDVKM. The V and J ends lost 6 bases and 5 bases, in that order; junction bases with no gene match: 13. TCRdb keeps only in-frame clones here, not all; method: immunoSEQ multiplex PCR. The table has about 2.4 million clones, roughly 93% seen once. The sequence was collected from a man aged 18 to 29 in good health. Some clones in this sample may be carry-over from other donors' samples. The rearrangement joins TRBV28 to TRBJ2-5, with TRBD2 matching 12 bases. Sequencing input: naive CD4+ T cells from PBMCs. Subset reported: CD45RA+ positively selected. CDR3 in amino acids: CASRTTSGRYPRETQYF. CDR3 bases: TGTGCCAGCAGGACCACTAGCGGGAGGTACCCTAGGGAGACCCAGTACTTC.